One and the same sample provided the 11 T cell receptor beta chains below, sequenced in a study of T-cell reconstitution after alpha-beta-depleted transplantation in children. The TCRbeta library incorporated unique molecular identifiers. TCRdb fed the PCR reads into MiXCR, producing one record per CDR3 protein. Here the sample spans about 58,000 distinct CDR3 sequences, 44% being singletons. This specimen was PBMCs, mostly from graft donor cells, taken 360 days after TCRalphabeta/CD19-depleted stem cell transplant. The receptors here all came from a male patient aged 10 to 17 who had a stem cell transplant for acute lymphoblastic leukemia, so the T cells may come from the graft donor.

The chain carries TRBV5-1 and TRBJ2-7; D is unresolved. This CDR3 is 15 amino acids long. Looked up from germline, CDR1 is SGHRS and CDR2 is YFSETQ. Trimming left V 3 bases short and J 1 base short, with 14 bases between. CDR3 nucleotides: TGCGCCAGCAGCTCCGGTGGAGCTGCTTCCTACGAGCAGTACTTC. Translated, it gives CASSSGGAASYEQYF. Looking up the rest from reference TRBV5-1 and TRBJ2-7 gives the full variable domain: KAGVTQTPRYLIKTRGQQVTLSCSPISGHRSVSWYQQTPGQGLQFLFEYFSETQRNKGNFPGRFSGRQFSNSRSEMNVSTLELGDSALYLCASSSGGAASYEQYFGPGTRLTVT.

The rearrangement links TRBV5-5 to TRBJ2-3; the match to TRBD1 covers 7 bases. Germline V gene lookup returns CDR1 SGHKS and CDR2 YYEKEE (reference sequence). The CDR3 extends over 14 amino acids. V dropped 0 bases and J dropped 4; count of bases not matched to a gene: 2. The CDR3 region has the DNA TGTGCCAGCAGCTTGGGACAGGGCCCAGATACGCAGTATTTT. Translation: CASSLGQGPDTQYF.

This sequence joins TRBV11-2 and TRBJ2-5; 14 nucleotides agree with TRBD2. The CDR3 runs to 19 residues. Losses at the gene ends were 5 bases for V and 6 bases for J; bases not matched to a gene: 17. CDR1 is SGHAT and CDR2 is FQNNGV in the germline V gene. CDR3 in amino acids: CASSKQRLAGGAIGKTQYF. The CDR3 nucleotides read TGTGCCAGCAGCAAGCAAAGACTAGCGGGGGGGGCCATAGGGAAGACCCAGTACTTC. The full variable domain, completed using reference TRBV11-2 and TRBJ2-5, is EAGVAQSPRYKIIEKRQSVAFWCNPISGHATLYWYQQILGQGPKLLIQFQNNGVVDDSQLPKDRFSAERLKGVDSTLKIQPAKLEDSAVYLCASSKQRLAGGAIGKTQYFGPGTRLLVL.

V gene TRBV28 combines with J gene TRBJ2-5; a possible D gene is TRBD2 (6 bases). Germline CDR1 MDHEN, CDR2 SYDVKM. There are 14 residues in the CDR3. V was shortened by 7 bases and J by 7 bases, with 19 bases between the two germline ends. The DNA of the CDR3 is TGTGCCAGCACCCCCAGGACGGTGGGGGGGACCCAGTACTTC. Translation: CASTPRTVGGTQYF.

This CDR3 is CASSAPTGKNNEQFF. In DNA, the CDR3 is TGTGCCAGCAGCGCCCCGACAGGGAAGAACAATGAGCAGTTCTTC. J is TRBJ2-1 and V is TRBV9, with 7 nucleotides matching TRBD1. CDR3 length equals 15 residues. Germline V gene lookup returns CDR1 SGDLS and CDR2 YYNGEE. With 3 bases clipped from V and 5 bases from J, the junction kept 8 bases outside the gene matches.

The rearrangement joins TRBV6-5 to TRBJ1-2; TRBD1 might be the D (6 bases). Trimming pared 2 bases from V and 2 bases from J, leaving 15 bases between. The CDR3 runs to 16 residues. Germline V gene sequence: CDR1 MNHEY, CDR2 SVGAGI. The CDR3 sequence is CASSYAGVGLNYGYTF. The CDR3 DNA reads TGTGCCAGCAGTTACGCAGGGGTTGGGCTAAACTATGGCTACACCTTC.

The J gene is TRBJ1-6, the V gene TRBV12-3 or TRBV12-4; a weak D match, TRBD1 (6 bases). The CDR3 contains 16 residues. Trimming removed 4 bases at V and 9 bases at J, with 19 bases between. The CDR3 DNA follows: TGTGCCAGCAGTTCCTACAGGGCCGGCATAGTTTCACCCCTCCACTTT. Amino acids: CASSSYRAGIVSPLHF.

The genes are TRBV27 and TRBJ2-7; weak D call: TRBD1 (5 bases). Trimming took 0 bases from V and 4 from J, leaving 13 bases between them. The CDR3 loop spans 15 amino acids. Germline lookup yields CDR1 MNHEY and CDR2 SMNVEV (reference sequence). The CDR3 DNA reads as TGTGCCAGCAGTTTATCGGGGCAGGGCTGGTACGAGCAGTACTTC. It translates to CASSLSGQGWYEQYF.

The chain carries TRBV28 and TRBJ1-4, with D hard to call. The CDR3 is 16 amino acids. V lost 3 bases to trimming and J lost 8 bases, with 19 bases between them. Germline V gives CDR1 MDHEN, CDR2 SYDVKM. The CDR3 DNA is TGTGCCAGCAGTTTCTCTGACATCGCCGCCCTCGAAAAACTGTTTTTT. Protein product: CASSFSDIAALEKLFF.

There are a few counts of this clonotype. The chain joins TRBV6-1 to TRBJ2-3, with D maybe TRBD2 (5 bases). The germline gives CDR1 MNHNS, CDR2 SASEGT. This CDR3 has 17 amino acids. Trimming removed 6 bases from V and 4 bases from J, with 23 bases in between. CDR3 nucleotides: TGTGCCAGCAGCCTCGGCGGGCGGACCGTCGGCCCAGATACGCAGTATTTT. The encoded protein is CASSLGGRTVGPDTQYF.

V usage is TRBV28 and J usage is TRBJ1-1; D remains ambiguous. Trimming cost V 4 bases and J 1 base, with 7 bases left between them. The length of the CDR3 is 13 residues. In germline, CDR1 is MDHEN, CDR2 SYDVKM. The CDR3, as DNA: TGTGCCAGCAGTTCGGAGCCGAACACTGAAGCTTTCTTT. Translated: CASSSEPNTEAFF.